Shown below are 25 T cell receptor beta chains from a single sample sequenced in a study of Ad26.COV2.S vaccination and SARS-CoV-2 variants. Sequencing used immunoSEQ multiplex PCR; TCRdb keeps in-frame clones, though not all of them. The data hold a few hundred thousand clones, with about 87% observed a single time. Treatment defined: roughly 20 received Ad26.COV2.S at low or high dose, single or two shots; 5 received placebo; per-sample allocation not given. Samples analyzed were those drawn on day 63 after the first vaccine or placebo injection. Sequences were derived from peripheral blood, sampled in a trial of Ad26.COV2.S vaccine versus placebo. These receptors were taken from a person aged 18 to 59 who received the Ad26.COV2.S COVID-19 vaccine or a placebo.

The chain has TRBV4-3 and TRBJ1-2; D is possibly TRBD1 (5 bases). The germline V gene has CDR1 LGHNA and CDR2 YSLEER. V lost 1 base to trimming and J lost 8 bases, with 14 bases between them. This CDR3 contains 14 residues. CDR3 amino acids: CASSQVRGSGGYTF. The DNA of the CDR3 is TGCGCCAGCAGCCAAGTGAGGGGTTCTGGGGGCTACACCTTC.

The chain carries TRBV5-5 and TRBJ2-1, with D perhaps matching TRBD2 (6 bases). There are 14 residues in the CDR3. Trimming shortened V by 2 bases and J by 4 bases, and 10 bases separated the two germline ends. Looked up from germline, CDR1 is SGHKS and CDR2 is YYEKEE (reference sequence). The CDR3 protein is CASSFRESYNEQFF. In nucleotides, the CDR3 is TGTGCCAGCAGCTTTCGGGAGTCGTACAATGAGCAGTTCTTC.

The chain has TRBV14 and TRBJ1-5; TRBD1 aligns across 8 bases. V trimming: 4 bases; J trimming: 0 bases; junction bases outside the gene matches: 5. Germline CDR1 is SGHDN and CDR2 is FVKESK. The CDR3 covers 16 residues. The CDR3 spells CASSPSGGSSNQPQHF. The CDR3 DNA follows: TGTGCCAGCAGCCCCTCAGGGGGCAGTAGCAATCAGCCCCAGCATTTT.

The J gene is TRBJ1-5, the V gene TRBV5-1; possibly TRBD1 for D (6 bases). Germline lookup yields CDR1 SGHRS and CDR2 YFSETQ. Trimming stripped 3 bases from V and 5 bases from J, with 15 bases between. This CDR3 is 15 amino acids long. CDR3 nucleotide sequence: TGCGCCAGCAGCTCGGGACAAGGCCAAGATCAGCCCCAGCATTTT. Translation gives CASSSGQGQDQPQHF.

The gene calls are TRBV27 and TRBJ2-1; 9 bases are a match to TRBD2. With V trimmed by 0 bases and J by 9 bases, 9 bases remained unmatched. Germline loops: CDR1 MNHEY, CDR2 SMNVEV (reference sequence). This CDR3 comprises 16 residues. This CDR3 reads CASSLSLAGIRREQFF. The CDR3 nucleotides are TGTGCCAGCAGTTTATCCCTAGCGGGGATAAGGCGTGAGCAGTTCTTC.

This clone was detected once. CDR3 protein: CASSQGGWTQYF. In DNA form, the CDR3 reads TGTGCCAGCAGCCAAGGAGGATGGACCCAGTACTTC. The chain employs TRBV14 and TRBJ2-5; D remains unclear. V was cut by 1 base and J by 7 bases, with 7 bases left in between. Germline V gives CDR1 SGHDN, CDR2 FVKESK. The CDR3 extends over 12 amino acids.

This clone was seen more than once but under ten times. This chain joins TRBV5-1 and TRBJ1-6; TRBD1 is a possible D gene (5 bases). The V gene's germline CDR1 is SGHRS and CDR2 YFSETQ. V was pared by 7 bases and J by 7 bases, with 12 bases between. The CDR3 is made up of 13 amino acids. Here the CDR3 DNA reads TGCGCCAGCCAAGACAGTGAAAATTCACCCCTCCACTTT. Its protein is CASQDSENSPLHF.

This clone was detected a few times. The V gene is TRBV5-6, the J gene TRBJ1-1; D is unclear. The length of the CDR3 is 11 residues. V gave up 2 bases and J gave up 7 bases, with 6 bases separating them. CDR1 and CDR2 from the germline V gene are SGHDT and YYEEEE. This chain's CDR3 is CASSFGDEAFF. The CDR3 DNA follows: TGTGCCAGCAGCTTTGGGGATGAAGCTTTCTTT.

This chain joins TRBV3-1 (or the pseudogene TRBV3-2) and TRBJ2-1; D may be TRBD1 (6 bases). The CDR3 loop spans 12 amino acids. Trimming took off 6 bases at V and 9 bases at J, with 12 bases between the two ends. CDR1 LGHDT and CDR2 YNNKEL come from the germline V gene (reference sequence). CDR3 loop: CASRNEGVEQFF. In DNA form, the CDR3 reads TGTGCCAGCAGAAATGAGGGGGTTGAGCAGTTCTTC.

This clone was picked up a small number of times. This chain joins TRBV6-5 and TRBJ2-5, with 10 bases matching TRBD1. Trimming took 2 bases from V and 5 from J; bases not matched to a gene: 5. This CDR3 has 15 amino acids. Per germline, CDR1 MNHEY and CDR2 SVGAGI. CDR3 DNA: TGTGCCAGCAGTTACGCGGGACAGGGGACGGAGACCCAGTACTTC. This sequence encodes CASSYAGQGTETQYF.

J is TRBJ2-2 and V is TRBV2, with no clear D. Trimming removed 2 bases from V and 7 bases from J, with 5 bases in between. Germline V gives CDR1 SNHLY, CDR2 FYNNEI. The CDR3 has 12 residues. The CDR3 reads CASSETSGELFF. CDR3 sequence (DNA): TGTGCCAGCAGTGAAACCAGCGGGGAGCTGTTTTTT.

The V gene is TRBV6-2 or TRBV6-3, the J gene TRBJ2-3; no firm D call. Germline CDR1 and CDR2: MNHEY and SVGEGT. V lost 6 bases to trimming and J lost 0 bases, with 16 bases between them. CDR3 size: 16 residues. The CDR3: CASSPWWASSTDTQYF. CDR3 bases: TGTGCCAGCAGCCCTTGGTGGGCGTCTAGCACAGATACGCAGTATTTT.

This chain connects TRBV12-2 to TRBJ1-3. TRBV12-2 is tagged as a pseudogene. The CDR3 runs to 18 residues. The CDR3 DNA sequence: TGTGCAAGTCGCTTAGCCCAAGCCGGGGGATTCTCTGGAAACACCATATATTTT. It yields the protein CASRLAQAGGFSGNTIYF.

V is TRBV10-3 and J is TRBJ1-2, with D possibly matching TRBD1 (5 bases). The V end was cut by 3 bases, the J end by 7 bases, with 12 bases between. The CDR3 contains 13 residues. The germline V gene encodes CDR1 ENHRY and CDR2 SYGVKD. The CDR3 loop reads CAISDPRGVGYTF. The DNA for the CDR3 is TGTGCCATCAGTGACCCGCGGGGGGTTGGCTACACCTTC.

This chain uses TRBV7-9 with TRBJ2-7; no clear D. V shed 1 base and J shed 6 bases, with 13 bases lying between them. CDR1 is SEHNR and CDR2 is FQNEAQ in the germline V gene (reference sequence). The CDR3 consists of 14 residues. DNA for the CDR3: TGTGCCAGCAGCTTAGGAATGAGACTTGGCGAGCAGTACTTC. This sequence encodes CASSLGMRLGEQYF. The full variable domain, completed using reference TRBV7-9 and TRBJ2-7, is DTGVSQNPRHKITKRGQNVTFRCDPISEHNRLYWYRQTLGQGPEFLTYFQNEAQLEKSRLLSDRFSAERPKGSFSTLEIQRTEQGDSAMYLCASSLGMRLGEQYFGPGTRLTVT.

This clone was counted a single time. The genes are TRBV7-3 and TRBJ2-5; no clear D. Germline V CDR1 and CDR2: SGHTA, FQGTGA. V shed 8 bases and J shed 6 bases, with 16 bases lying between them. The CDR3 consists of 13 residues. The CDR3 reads CASSPGATQTQYF. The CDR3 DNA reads TGTGCCAGCTCCCCGGGCGCTACGCAGACCCAGTACTTC.

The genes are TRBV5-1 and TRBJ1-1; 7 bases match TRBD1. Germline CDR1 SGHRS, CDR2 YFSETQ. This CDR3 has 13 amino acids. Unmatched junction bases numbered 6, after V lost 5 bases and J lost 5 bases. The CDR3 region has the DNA TGCGCCAGCAGAAGACAGGGAGGGACTGAAGCTTTCTTT. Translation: CASRRQGGTEAFF.

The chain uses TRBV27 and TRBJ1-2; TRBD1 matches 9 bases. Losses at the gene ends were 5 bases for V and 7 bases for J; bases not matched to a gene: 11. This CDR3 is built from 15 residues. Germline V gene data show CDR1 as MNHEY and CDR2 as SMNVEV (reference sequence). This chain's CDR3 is CASSRPGQGWGGYTF. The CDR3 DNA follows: TGTGCCAGCAGTCGTCCGGGACAGGGATGGGGTGGCTACACCTTC.

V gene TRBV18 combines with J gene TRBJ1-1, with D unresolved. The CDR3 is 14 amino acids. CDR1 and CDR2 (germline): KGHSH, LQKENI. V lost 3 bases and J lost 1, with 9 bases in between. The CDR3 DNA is TGTGCCAGCTCACCCTTGGACGGGAACACTGAAGCTTTCTTT. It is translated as CASSPLDGNTEAFF.

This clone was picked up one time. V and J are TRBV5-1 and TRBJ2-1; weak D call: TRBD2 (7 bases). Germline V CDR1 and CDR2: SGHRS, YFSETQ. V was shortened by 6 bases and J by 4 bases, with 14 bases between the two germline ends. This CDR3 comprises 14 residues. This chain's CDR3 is CASTRGAEYNEQFF. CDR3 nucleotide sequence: TGCGCCAGCACCCGGGGGGCAGAATACAATGAGCAGTTCTTC.

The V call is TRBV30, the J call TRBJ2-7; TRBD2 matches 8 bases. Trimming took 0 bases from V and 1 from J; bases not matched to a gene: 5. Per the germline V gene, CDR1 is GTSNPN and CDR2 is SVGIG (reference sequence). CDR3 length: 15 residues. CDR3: CAWSVKAGVSYEQYF. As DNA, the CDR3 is TGTGCCTGGAGTGTAAAAGCGGGAGTATCCTACGAGCAGTACTTC. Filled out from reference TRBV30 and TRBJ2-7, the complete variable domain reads SQTIHQWPATLVQPVGSPLSLECTVEGTSNPNLYWYRQAAGRGLQLLFYSVGIGQISSEVPQNLSASRPQDRQFILSSKKLLLSDSGFYLCAWSVKAGVSYEQYFGPGTRLTVT.

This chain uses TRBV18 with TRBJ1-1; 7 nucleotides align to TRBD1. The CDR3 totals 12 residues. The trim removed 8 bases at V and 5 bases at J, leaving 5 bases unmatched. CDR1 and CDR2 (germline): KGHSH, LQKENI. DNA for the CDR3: TGTGCCAGCACCCAGGGGGGAACTGAAGCTTTCTTT. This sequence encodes CASTQGGTEAFF.

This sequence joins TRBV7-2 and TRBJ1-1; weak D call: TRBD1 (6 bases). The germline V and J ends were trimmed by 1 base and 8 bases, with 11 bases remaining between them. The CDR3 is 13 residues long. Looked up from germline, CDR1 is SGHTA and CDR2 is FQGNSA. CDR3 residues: CASSLGGPAEAFF. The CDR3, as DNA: TGTGCCAGCAGCTTAGGGGGGCCAGCCGAAGCTTTCTTT.

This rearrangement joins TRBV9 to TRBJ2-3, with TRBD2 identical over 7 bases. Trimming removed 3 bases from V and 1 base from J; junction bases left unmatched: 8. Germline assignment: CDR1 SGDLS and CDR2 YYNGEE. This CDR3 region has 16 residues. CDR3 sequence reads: CASSAEVAGGTDTQYF. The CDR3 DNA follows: TGTGCCAGCAGCGCGGAGGTCGCGGGGGGCACAGATACGCAGTATTTT.

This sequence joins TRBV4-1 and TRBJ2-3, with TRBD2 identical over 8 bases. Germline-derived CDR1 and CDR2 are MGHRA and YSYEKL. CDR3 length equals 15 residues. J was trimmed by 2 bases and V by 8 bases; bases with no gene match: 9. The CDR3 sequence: CASSPREALTDTQYF. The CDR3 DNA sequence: TGCGCCAGCTCACCGCGGGAGGCGCTCACAGATACGCAGTATTTT.